The clone carrying this T cell receptor beta chain was counted a few times. This entry comes from a study of T-cell reconstitution after alpha-beta-depleted transplantation in children. Losses at the gene ends were 3 bases for V and 5 bases for J; bases not matched to a gene: 8. This CDR3 has 15 residues. Germline V gives CDR1 MGHDK, CDR2 SYGVNS. The TCRbeta library incorporated unique molecular identifiers. One entry per CDR3 protein results from TCRdb running MiXCR on the PCR reads. The sample includes more than 550,000 distinct CDR3 sequences, over 9.5% seen only once; the top ten take 4% to 5%. The V call is TRBV25-1, the J call TRBJ1-2; 8 bases fit TRBD1. The material was PBMCs from the stem cell graft donor, obtained from the stem cell graft. This clonotype was sampled from a human donor who donated a stem cell graft to a child with acute myeloid leukemia. CDR3 DNA: TGTGCCAGCAGTGAGTCAGGGGGCGAGTTTTATGGCTACACCTTC. This sequence encodes CASSESGGEFYGYTF.